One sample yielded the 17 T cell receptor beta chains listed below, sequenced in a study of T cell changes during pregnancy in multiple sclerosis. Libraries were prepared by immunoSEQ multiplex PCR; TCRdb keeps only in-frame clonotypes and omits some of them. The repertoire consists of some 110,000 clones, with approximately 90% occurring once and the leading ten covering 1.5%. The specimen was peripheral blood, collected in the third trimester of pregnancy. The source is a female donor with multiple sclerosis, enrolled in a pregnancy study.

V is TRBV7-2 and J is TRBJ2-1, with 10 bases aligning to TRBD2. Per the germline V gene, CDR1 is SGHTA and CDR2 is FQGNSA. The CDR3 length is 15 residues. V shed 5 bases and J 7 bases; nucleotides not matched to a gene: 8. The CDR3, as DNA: TGTGCCAGCAGCCCTCTAGCGGGGGTCCCTAATGAGCAGTTCTTC. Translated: CASSPLAGVPNEQFF.

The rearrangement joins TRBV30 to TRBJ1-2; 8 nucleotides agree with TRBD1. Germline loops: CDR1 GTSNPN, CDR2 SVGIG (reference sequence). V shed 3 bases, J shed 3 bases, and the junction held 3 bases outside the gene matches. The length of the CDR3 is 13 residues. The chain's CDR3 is CAWRQGGDYGYTF. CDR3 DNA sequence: TGTGCCTGGAGACAGGGGGGAGACTATGGCTACACCTTC.

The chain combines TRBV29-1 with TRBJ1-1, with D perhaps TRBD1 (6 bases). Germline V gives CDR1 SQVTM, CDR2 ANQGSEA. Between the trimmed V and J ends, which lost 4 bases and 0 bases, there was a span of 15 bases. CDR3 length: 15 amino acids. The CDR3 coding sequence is TGCAGCGTTGCTACAAGGGGACAAATGAACACTGAAGCTTTCTTT. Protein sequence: CSVATRGQMNTEAFF.

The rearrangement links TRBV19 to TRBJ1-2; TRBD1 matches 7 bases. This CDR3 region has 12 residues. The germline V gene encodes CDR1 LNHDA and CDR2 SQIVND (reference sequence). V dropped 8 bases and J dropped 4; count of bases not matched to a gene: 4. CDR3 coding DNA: TGTGCCAGTGCCAGACAGGGCTATGGCTACACCTTC. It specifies CASARQGYGYTF.

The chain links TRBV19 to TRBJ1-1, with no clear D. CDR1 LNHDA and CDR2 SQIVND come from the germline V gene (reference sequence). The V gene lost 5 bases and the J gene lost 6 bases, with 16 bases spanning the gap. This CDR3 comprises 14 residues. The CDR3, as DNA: TGTGCCAGTAGTCCCGCTCTGGGAGCGTCTGAAGCTTTCTTT. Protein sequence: CASSPALGASEAFF.

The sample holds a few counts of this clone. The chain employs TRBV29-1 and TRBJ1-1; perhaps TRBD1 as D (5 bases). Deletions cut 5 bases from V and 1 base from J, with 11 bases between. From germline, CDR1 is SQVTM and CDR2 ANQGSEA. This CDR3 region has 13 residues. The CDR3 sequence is CSVSGSGNTEAFF. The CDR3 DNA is TGCAGCGTTTCAGGGTCGGGGAACACTGAAGCTTTCTTT.

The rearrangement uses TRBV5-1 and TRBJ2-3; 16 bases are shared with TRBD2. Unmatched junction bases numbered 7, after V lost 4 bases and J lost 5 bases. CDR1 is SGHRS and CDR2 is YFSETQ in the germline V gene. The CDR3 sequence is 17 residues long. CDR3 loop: CASSRGLAGGQGDTQYF. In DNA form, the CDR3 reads TGCGCCAGCAGCAGGGGACTAGCGGGGGGGCAGGGAGATACGCAGTATTTT.

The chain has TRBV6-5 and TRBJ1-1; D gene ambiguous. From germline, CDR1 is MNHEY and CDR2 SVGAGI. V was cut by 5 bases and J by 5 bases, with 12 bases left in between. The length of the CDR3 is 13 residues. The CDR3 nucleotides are TGTGCCAGCAGTCCCTCGGGAGGGACTGAAGCTTTCTTT. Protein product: CASSPSGGTEAFF.

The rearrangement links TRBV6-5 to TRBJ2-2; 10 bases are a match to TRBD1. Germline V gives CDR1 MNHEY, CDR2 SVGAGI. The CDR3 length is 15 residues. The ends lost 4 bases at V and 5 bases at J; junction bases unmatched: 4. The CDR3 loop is CASSSRQGATGELFF. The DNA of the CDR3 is TGTGCCAGCAGTTCAAGACAGGGGGCGACCGGGGAGCTGTTTTTT.

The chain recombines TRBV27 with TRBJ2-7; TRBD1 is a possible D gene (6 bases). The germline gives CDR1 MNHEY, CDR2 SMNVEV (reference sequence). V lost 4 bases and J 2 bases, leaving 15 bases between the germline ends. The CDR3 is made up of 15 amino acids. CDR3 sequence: CASSSAGTPPYEQYF. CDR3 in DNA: TGTGCCAGCAGTTCCGCCGGGACACCTCCCTACGAGCAGTACTTC.

CDR3 sequence reads: CASSMGTGGTDTQYF. The DNA for the CDR3 is TGTGCCAGTAGTATGGGGACAGGGGGCACAGATACGCAGTATTTT. The chain has TRBV19 and TRBJ2-3, with 10 bases aligning to TRBD1. Germline CDR1 and CDR2: LNHDA and SQIVND (reference sequence). This CDR3 region has 15 residues. J gave up 1 base and V 3 bases, and 1 base lay outside the gene matches.

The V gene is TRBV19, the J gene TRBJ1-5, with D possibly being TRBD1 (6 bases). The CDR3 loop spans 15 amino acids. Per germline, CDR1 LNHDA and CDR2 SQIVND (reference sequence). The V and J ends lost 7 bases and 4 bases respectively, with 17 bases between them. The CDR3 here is CASKSPDRTNQPQHF. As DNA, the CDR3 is TGTGCCAGTAAGAGCCCCGACAGGACTAATCAGCCCCAGCATTTT.

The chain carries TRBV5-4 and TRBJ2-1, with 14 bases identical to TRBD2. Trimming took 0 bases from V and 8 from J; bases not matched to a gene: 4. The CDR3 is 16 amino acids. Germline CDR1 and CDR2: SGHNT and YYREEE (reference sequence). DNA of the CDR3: TGTGCCAGCAGCTTGGGGGGACTAGCGGGAGACTATGAGCAGTTCTTC. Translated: CASSLGGLAGDYEQFF.

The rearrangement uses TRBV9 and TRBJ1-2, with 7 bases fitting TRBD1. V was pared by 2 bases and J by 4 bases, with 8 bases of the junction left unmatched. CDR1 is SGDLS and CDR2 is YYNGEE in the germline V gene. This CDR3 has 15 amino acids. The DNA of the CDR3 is TGTGCCAGCAGCGTTGACGGACAGGAACCCTATGGCTACACCTTC. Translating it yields CASSVDGQEPYGYTF.

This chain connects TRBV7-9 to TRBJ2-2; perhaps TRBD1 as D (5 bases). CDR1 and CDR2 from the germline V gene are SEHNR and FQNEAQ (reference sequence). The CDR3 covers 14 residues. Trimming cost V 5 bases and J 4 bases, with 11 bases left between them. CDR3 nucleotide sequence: TGTGCCAGCAGCCCGCCGACAGCCACCGGGGAGCTGTTTTTT. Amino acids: CASSPPTATGELFF. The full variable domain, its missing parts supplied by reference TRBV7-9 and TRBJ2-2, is DTGVSQNPRHKITKRGQNVTFRCDPISEHNRLYWYRQTLGQGPEFLTYFQNEAQLEKSRLLSDRFSAERPKGSFSTLEIQRTEQGDSAMYLCASSPPTATGELFFGEGSRLTVL.

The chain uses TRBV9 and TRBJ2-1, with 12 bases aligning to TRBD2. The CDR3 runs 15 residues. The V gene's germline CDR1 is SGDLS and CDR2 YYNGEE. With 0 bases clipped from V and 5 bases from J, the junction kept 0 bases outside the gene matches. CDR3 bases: TGTGCCAGCAGCGTAGGACTAGCGGGGGACAATGAGCAGTTCTTC. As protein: CASSVGLAGDNEQFF.

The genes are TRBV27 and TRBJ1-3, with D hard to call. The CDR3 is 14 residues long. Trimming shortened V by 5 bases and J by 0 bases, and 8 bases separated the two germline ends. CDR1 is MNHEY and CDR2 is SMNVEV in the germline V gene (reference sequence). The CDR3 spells CASSPSPSGNTIYF. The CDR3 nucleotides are TGTGCCAGCAGTCCTAGCCCCTCTGGAAACACCATATATTTT.